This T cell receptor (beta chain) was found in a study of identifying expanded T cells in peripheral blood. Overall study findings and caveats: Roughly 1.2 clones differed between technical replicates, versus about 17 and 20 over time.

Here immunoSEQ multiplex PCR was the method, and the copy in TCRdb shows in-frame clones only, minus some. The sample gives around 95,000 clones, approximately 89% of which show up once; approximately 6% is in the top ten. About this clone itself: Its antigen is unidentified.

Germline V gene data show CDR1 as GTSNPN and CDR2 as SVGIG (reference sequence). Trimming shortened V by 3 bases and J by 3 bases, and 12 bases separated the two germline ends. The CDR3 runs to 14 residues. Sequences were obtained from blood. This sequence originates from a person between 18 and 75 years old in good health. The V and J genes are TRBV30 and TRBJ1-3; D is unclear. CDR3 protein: CAWRGLGFGNTIYF. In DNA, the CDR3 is TGTGCCTGGAGAGGGTTGGGGTTTGGAAACACCATATATTTT. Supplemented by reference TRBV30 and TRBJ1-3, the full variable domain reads SQTIHQWPATLVQPVGSPLSLECTVEGTSNPNLYWYRQAAGRGLQLLFYSVGIGQISSEVPQNLSASRPQDRQFILSSKKLLLSDSGFYLCAWRGLGFGNTIYFGEGSWLTVV.